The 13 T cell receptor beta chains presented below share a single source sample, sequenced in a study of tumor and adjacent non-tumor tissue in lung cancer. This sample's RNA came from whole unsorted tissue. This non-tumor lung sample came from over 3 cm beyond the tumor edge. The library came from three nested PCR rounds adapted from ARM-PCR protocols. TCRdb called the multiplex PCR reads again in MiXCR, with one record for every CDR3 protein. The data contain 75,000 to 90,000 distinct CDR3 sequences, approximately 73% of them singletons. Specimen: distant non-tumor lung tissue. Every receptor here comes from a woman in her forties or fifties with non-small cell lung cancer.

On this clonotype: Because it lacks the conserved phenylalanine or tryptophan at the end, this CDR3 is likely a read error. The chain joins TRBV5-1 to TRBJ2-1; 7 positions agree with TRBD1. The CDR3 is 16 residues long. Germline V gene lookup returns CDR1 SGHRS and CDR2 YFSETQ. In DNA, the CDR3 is TGCGCCAGCAGCTTGGATCTAGGGGGCTCCCACAATGAGCAGTTCTAC. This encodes CASSLDLGGSHNEQFY.

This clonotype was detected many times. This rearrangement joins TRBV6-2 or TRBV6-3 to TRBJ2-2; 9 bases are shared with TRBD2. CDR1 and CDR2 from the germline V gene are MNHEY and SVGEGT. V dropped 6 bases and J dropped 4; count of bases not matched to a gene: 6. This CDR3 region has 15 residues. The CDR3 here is CASRPGLAVTGELFF. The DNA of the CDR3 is TGTGCCAGCAGACCGGGACTAGCAGTCACCGGGGAGCTGTTTTTT.

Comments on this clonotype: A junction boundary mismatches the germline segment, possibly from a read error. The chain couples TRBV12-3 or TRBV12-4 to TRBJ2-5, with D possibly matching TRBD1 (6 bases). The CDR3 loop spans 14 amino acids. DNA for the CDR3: TGTGCCAGCAGTTTGTATCAAGAGGGGGAGACCAAGTACTTC. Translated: CASSLYQEGETKYF.

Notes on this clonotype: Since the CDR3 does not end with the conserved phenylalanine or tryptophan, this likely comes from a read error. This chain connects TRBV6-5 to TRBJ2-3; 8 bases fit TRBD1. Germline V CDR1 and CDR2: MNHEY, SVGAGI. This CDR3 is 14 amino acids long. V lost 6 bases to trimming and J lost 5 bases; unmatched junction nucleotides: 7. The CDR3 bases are TGTGCCAGCAGATACGCCAGGGGGCAAGATACGCAGTATTTA. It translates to CASRYARGQDTQYL.

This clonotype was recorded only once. CDR3 nucleotide sequence: TGCAGTTTAGTTAACCCAAACAACAATATGCAGTTCTTC. It encodes CSLVNPNNNMQFF. The chain links TRBV20-1 to TRBJ2-1; D gene unclear. This CDR3 is 13 amino acids long. The germline V and J ends were trimmed by 8 bases and 12 bases, with 23 bases remaining between them. Germline CDR1 and CDR2: DFQATT and SNEGSKA (reference sequence).

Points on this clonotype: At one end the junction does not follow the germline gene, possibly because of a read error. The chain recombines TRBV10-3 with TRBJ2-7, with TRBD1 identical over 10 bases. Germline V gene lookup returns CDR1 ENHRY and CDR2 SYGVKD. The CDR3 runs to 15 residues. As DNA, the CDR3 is TGTGCCATCAGGGCGGAGGACAGGGGGGACTACGAGCAATGCTTC. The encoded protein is CAIRAEDRGDYEQCF.

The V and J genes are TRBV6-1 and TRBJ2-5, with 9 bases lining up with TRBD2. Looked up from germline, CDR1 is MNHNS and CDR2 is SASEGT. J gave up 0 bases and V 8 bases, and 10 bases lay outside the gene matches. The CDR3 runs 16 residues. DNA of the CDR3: TGTGCCAGCGGGCACCGGACTAGCGCTTACCAAGAGACCCAGTACTTC. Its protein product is CASGHRTSAYQETQYF.

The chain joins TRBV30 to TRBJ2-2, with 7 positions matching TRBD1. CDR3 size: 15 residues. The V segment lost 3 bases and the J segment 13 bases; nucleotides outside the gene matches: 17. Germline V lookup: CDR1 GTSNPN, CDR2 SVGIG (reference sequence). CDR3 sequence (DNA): TGTGCCTGGAGCCCTAAGGACAGGATCACCGTGGGGCTGTTTTTT. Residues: CAWSPKDRITVGLFF.

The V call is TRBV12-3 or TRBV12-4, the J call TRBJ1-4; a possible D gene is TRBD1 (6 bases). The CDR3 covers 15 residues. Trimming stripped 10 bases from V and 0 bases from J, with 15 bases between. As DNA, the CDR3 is TGTGCCATGAGCCTCAGGGGTTCAACTAATGAAAAACTGTTTTTT. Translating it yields CAMSLRGSTNEKLFF.

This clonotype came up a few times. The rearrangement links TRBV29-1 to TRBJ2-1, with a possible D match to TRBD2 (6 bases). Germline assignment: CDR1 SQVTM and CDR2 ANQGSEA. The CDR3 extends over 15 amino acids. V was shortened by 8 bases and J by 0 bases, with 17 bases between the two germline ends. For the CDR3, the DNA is TGCAGCATTAAACTATCCGGGAGCTCCTACAATGAGCAGTTCTTC. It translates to CSIKLSGSSYNEQFF.

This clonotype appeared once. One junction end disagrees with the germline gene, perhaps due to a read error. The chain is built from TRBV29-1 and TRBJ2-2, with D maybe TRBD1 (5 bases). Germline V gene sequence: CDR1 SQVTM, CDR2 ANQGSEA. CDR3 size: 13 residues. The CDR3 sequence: CGVGPANTEELFF. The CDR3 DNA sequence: TGCGGCGTGGGGCCTGCGAACACCGAGGAGCTGTTTTTT.

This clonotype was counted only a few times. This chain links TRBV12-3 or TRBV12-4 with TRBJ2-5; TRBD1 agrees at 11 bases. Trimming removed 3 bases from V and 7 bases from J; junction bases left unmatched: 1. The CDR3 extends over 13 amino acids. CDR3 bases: TGTGCCAGCAGTTTTGGGACAGGGGGGACCCAGTACTTC. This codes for CASSFGTGGTQYF.

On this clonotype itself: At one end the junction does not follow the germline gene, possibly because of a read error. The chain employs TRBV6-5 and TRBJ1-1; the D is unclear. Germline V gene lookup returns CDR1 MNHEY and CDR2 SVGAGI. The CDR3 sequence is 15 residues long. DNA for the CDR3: TGTGCCAGCAGCGACCCAACGAGAGAGAACACGGAAGCTTTCTTT. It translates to CASSDPTRENTEAFF.